Each of the 22 T cell receptor beta chains below was sequenced from the same sample in a study of blood T cells in healthy people across ages (dated by TCRdb to about 2015). The protocol used for the library was 5' RACE. TCRdb lists the instrument as Illumina HiSeq 2500. A second 7 to 11 cycle PCR used a sample-barcoded 5' primer and a J-beta primer mix. TCRdb reprocessed the public reads (quality trimming at Q25 with fastp, clone calling with MiXCR) and kept in-frame beta chains. Each CDR3 protein gets just one entry, which takes the most common genes and DNA from the rows behind it. This sample holds approximately 600,000 distinct CDR3 sequences; roughly 58% were observed only once. Of the sample, approximately 37% is held by the ten largest clones. The specimen sequenced was blood. The receptors derive from a man between 60 and 75 years old in good health.

This chain connects TRBV10-3 to TRBJ2-7; 11 bases are a match to TRBD2. Trimming removed 10 bases from V and 4 bases from J; junction bases left unmatched: 9. Germline CDR1 ENHRY, CDR2 SYGVKD. This CDR3 spans 14 amino acids. DNA for the CDR3: TGTGCCACCGCGGGGGGACTAGCGGATTACGAGCAGTACTTC. Protein product: CATAGGLADYEQYF.

This clonotype has more than one count but fewer than ten. The CDR3 loop is CSVHGLAGVNEQYF. CDR3 nucleotide sequence: TGCAGCGTCCACGGGCTAGCGGGGGTTAACGAGCAGTACTTC. V usage is TRBV29-1 and J usage is TRBJ2-7, with 10 bases lining up with TRBD2. Losses at the gene ends were 6 bases for V and 5 bases for J; bases not matched to a gene: 10. This CDR3 region has 14 residues. The germline V gene has CDR1 SQVTM and CDR2 ANQGSEA.

The chain recombines TRBV2 with TRBJ1-2, with 9 bases matching TRBD1. The CDR3 covers 15 residues. J lost 8 bases, V lost 6 bases, and 13 bases had no gene match. The germline V gene has CDR1 SNHLY and CDR2 FYNNEI. The CDR3 DNA is TGTGCCAGCAGCACGGGACAGGGCCTCAAAAAGGGCTACACCTTC. Protein product: CASSTGQGLKKGYTF.

This chain uses TRBV20-1 with TRBJ1-1, with 9 bases that match TRBD1. The V gene end was trimmed by 3 bases and the J gene end by 0 bases; junction bases not matched to a gene: 5. The germline V gene encodes CDR1 DFQATT and CDR2 SNEGSKA (reference sequence). This CDR3 has 15 amino acids. CDR3 DNA: TGCAGTGCTAGGGTCACAGGGGGCCTGAACACTGAAGCTTTCTTT. Its translation is CSARVTGGLNTEAFF.

This chain links TRBV7-9 with TRBJ2-1; 8 positions match TRBD1. The CDR3 has 13 residues. Germline CDR1 reads SEHNR; CDR2 reads FQNEAQ (reference sequence). The V gene end was trimmed by 5 bases and the J gene end by 5 bases; junction bases not matched to a gene: 2. The CDR3 protein is CASSDRGHNEQFF. The CDR3 DNA follows: TGTGCCAGCAGCGACAGGGGTCACAATGAGCAGTTCTTC. The whole variable domain, remainder taken from reference TRBV7-9 and TRBJ2-1, is DTGVSQNPRHKITKRGQNVTFRCDPISEHNRLYWYRQTLGQGPEFLTYFQNEAQLEKSRLLSDRFSAERPKGSFSTLEIQRTEQGDSAMYLCASSDRGHNEQFFGPGTRLTVL.

The sample holds a few counts of this clonotype. The genes are TRBV12-3 or TRBV12-4 and TRBJ2-5, with TRBD2 matching over 9 bases. Unmatched junction bases numbered 5, after V lost 5 bases and J lost 4 bases. This CDR3 comprises 14 residues. CDR3 in DNA: TGTGCCAGCAGTATTAGCGGGGGACGAGAGACCCAGTACTTC. This gives the protein CASSISGGRETQYF.

The chain carries TRBV6-6 and TRBJ2-7, with D tentatively TRBD2 (5 bases). Matching the DNA end better, TRBJ2-5 makes the J call doubtful. This CDR3 has 14 residues. Germline CDR1 MNHNY, CDR2 SVGAGI (reference sequence). In nucleotides, the CDR3 is TGTGCCAGCAGTTACGCAAGAGGGAAGGAGACCCAGTACTTC. Translation: CASSYARGKETQYF.

Points on this clonotype: One end of the junction varies from germline; a read error may be responsible. V gene TRBV4-1 combines with J gene TRBJ2-5; D gene uncertain. The germline V gene encodes CDR1 MGHRA and CDR2 YSYEKL. The CDR3 is 14 residues long. This CDR3 reads CASSLTWVQGTQYF. The CDR3 region has the DNA TGCGCCAGCAGCCTTACTTGGGTACAAGGGACCCAGTACTTC.

The chain employs TRBV2 and TRBJ1-2; TRBD1 matches 7 bases. This CDR3 is built from 14 residues. Germline V gene sequence: CDR1 SNHLY, CDR2 FYNNEI. The V gene end was trimmed by 5 bases and the J gene end by 6 bases; junction bases not matched to a gene: 9. The CDR3 nucleotides are TGTGCCAGCAGTTCCCTGACAGGGTTGGATGGCTACACCTTC. This sequence encodes CASSSLTGLDGYTF.

V is TRBV20-1 and J is TRBJ2-1, with a tentative D call TRBD1 (6 bases). Per germline, CDR1 DFQATT and CDR2 SNEGSKA (reference sequence). The germline V and J ends were trimmed by 0 bases and 4 bases, with 22 bases remaining between them. The CDR3 extends over 18 amino acids. CDR3 protein: CSARDEGGTSGGYNEQFF. The CDR3 DNA follows: TGCAGTGCTAGAGATGAAGGGGGAACTTCAGGCGGGTACAATGAGCAGTTCTTC.

In this sample, this clonotype turned up many times. The gene calls are TRBV7-2 and TRBJ2-6; D may correspond to TRBD1 or TRBD2 (6 bases each). Germline-derived CDR1 and CDR2 are SGHTA and FQGNSA. Trimming left V 3 bases short and J 5 bases short, with 14 bases between. The length of the CDR3 is 16 residues. The CDR3 sequence: CASSLTGGSWANVLTF. As DNA, the CDR3 is TGTGCCAGCAGCTTGACAGGAGGGTCCTGGGCCAACGTCCTGACTTTC.

The V call is TRBV20-1, the J call TRBJ2-1; D uncertain. This CDR3 is built from 11 residues. Germline V gene lookup returns CDR1 DFQATT and CDR2 SNEGSKA (reference sequence). Between the trimmed V and J ends, which lost 3 bases and 0 bases, there was a span of 0 bases. In DNA form, the CDR3 reads TGCAGTGCTAGCTCCTACAATGAGCAGTTCTTC. Translating gives CSASSYNEQFF.

V is TRBV18 and J is TRBJ2-3, with unresolved D. V lost 3 bases, J lost 1 base, and 11 bases lay in between. CDR1 KGHSH and CDR2 LQKENI come from the germline V gene. The CDR3 runs to 15 residues. The CDR3 region is CASSPQPSRTDTQYF. CDR3 DNA sequence: TGTGCCAGCTCACCGCAGCCGTCCCGCACAGATACGCAGTATTTT.

The chain joins TRBV4-2 to TRBJ1-1; the match to TRBD1 covers 11 bases. Trimming cost V 4 bases and J 2 bases; bases outside gene matches: 9. In germline, CDR1 is LGHNA, CDR2 YNFKEQ. The CDR3 contains 17 residues. CDR3 region: CASSLGTGGFFNTEAFF. CDR3 in DNA: TGTGCCAGCAGCCTCGGGACAGGGGGTTTCTTCAACACTGAAGCTTTCTTT.

Written as DNA, the CDR3 is TGTGCCAGCAGCTTGGGGACAGGCCTCTCCGAGCAGTTCTTC. Protein sequence: CASSLGTGLSEQFF. V gene TRBV7-2 combines with J gene TRBJ2-1, with 8 bases matching TRBD1. The CDR3 has 14 amino acids. The junction had 8 bases not matched to a gene; V was cut back by 3 bases and J by 10 bases. CDR1 is SGHTA and CDR2 is FQGNSA in the germline V gene.

This rearrangement joins TRBV4-2 to TRBJ1-1; TRBD1 is a possible D gene (5 bases). The CDR3 has 16 residues. The germline V gene encodes CDR1 LGHNA and CDR2 YNFKEQ. V shed 4 bases and J shed 4 bases, with 19 bases lying between them. The DNA for the CDR3 is TGTGCCAGCAGCCGAGCCCCAATGGGGGGTGGCACTGAAGCTTTCTTT. Translated: CASSRAPMGGGTEAFF.

This clonotype was seen only a few times. Germline is not matched at one junction end, which may reflect a read error. V and J are TRBV29-1 and TRBJ2-7; no clear D. Germline V CDR1 and CDR2: SQVTM, ANQGSEA. The CDR3 runs to 11 residues. The CDR3 DNA reads as TGCAGCGTTGAGAAGGGCTACGGGCAGTACTTC. Protein: CSVEKGYGQYF.

The V gene is TRBV20-1, the J gene TRBJ2-1; 11 nucleotides agree with TRBD1. J lost 5 bases, V lost 6 bases, and 9 bases had no gene match. This CDR3 is built from 15 residues. Germline lookup yields CDR1 DFQATT and CDR2 SNEGSKA (reference sequence). This chain's CDR3 is CSASDRGRGNNEQFF. The CDR3 DNA follows: TGCAGTGCCTCGGACAGGGGGCGAGGAAACAATGAGCAGTTCTTC.

The chain recombines TRBV7-2 with TRBJ1-1; D is unclear. The germline V gene encodes CDR1 SGHTA and CDR2 FQGNSA. V shed 3 bases and J shed 6 bases, with 5 bases lying between them. The CDR3 has 11 residues. For the CDR3, the DNA is TGTGCCAGCAGCTTCTACGCTGAAGCTTTCTTT. It encodes CASSFYAEAFF.

The chain combines TRBV20-1 with TRBJ1-6; maybe TRBD1 (6 bases). V was trimmed by 1 base and J by 6 bases, leaving 10 bases between them. The CDR3 loop spans 14 amino acids. Germline CDR1 is DFQATT and CDR2 is SNEGSKA (reference sequence). CDR3 nucleotide sequence: TGCAGTGCTAGAGGGGACAAGGTTAATTCACCCCTCCACTTT. It translates to CSARGDKVNSPLHF.

This clonotype was seen only a few times. CDR3 DNA sequence: TGTGCCAGCAGCCAGATGAACACTGAAGCTTTCTTT. It translates to CASSQMNTEAFF. The genes are TRBV3-1 and TRBJ1-1; D unresolved. The CDR3 is 12 residues long. The germline V gene has CDR1 LGHDT and CDR2 YNNKEL (reference sequence). Trimming removed 3 bases at V and 0 bases at J, with 2 bases between. The entire variable domain, with the rest obtained from reference TRBV3-1 and TRBJ1-1, is as follows: DTAVSQTPKYLVTQMGNDKSIKCEQNLGHDTMYWYKQDSKKFLKIMFSYNNKELIINETVPNRFSPKSPDKAHLNLHINSLELGDSAVYFCASSQMNTEAFFGQGTRLTVV.

The gene calls are TRBV18 and TRBJ2-7, with 15 bases lining up with TRBD2. The V gene end was trimmed by 3 bases and the J gene end by 9 bases; junction bases not matched to a gene: 12. Per germline, CDR1 KGHSH and CDR2 LQKENI. The CDR3 totals 17 residues. CDR3 bases: TGTGCCAGCTCACCCCGGACTAGCGGGGGGGCCCATAATGGGCAGTACTTC. This translates into CASSPRTSGGAHNGQYF.